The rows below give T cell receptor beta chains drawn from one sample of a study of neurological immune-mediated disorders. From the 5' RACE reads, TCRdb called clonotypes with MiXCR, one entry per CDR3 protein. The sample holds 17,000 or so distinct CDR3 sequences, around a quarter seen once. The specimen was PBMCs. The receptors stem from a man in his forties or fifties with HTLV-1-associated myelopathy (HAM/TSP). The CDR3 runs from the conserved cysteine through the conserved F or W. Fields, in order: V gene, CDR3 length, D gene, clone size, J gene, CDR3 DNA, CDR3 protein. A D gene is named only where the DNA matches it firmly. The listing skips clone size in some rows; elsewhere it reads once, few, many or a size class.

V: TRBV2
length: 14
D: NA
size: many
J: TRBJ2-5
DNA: TGTGCCAGCAGTGAATTTACAGTGGAGGAGACCCAGTACTTC
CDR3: CASSEFTVEETQYF

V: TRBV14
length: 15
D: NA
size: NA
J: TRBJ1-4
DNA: TGTGCCAGCAGCCAAGATATTATGAGGGGTGAAAAACTGTTTTTT
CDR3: CASSQDIMRGEKLFF

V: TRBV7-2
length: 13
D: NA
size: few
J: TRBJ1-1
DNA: TGTGCCAGCAGCTTAGCCCCGACGACTGAAGCTTTCTTT
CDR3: CASSLAPTTEAFF

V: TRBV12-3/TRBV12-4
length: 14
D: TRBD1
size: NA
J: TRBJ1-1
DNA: TGTGCCAGCAGTCCCCGGACAGGGTATGATGAAGCTTTCTTT
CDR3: CASSPRTGYDEAFF

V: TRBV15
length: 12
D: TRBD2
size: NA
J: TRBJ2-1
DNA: TGTGCCACCAGCAGAGCTAGCGGGGAGCAGTTCTTC
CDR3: CATSRASGEQFF

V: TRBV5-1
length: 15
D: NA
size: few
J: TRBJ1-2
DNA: TGCGCCAGCAGCTTGGCCGAGGGGGGCACCTATGGCTACACCTTC
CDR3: CASSLAEGGTYGYTF

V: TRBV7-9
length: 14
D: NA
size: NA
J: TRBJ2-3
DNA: TGTGCCAGCAGCTCGGGACTCACGACAGATACGCAGTATTTT
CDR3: CASSSGLTTDTQYF

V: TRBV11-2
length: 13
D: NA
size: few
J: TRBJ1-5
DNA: TGTGCCAGCAGCTTAGGGGGCCGGGAGCCCCAGCATTTT
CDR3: CASSLGGREPQHF

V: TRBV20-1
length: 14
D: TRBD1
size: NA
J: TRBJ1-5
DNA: TGCAGTGCTAAAATGGGGACAGGGGAACAGCCCCAGCATTTT
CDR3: CSAKMGTGEQPQHF

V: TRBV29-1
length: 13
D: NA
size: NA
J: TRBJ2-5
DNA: TGCAGCCCAAGATTGACAGGATCGGAGACCCAGTACTTC
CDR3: CSPRLTGSETQYF

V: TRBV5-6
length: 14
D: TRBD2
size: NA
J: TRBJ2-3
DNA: TGTGCCAGCAGCTTCACTAGCGGGGGTGATACGCAGTATTTT
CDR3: CASSFTSGGDTQYF

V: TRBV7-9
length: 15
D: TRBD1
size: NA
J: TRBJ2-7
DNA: TGTGCCAGCAGCTCCCCCGGACAGGGCCTGGGCGAGCAGTACTTC
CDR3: CASSSPGQGLGEQYF

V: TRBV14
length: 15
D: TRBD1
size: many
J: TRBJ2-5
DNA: TGTGCCAGCAGCCACCCGACAGGGCGCGGGGAGACCCAGTACTTC
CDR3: CASSHPTGRGETQYF

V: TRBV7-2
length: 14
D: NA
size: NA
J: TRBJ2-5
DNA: TGTGCCAGCAGCCCCCTCCAGGGGCAAGGGACCCAGTACTTC
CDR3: CASSPLQGQGTQYF

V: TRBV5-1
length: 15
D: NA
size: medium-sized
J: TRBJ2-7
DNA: TGCGCCAGCAGCCCCGTGGGGGGGCGACCCTACGAGCAGTACTTC
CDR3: CASSPVGGRPYEQYF

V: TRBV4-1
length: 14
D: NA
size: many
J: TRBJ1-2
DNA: TGCGCCAGCAGCCAAGATCGTAAAGGGCAGGGCTACACCTTC
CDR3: CASSQDRKGQGYTF

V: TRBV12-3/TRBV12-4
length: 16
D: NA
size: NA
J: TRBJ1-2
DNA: TGTGCCAGCCCCTATTTGAAGGCGGCTCCTAACTATGGCTACACCTTC
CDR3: CASPYLKAAPNYGYTF

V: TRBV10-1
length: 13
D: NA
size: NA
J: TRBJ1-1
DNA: TGCGCCAGCAGTGAGTCGGAGAGCCTTGAAGCTTTCTTT
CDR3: CASSESESLEAFF

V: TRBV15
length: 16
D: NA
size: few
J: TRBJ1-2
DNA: TGTGCCACCAGCAGAGATTTACGGGGAAGGGATTATGGCTACACCTTC
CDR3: CATSRDLRGRDYGYTF

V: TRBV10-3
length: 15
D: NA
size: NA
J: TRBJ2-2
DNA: TGTGCCATCAGTGCCGACTCTGGCGCAGCCGGGGAGCTGTTTTTT
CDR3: CAISADSGAAGELFF

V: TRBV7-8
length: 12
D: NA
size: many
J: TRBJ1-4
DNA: TGTGCCAGCCGGGGGGGGACTGAAAAACTGTTTTTT
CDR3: CASRGGTEKLFF

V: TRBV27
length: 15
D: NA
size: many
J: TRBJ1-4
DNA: TGTGCCAGCAGTTTTGCCCCGGCGGGTAATGAAAAACTGTTTTTT
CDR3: CASSFAPAGNEKLFF

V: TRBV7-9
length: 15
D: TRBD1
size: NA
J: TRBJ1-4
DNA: TGTGCCAGCACCTTTCCGACAGGGGGACATGAAAAACTGTTTTTT
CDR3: CASTFPTGGHEKLFF

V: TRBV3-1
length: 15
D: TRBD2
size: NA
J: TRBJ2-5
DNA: TGTGCCAGCAGCCAAGACTCCGGGGGGGAAGAGACCCAGTACTTC
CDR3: CASSQDSGGEETQYF

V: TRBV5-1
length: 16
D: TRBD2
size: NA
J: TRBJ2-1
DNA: TGCGCCAGCAGCTTGGGGCTAGCGGGGGCGTTCAATGAGCAGTTCTTC
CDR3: CASSLGLAGAFNEQFF

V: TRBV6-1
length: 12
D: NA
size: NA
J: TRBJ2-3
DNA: TGTGCCAGCAGTTCCTTCACAGATACGCAGTATTTT
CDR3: CASSSFTDTQYF

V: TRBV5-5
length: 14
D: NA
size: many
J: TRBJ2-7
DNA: TGTGCCAGCAGCTTGGGACCACCCTACTACGAGCAGTACTTC
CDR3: CASSLGPPYYEQYF

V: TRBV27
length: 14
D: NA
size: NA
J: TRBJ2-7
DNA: TGTGCCAGCAGTTTATTCGCAGCTACCTACGAGCAGTACTTC
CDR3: CASSLFAATYEQYF

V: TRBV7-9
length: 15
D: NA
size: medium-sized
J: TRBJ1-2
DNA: TGTGCCAGCAGCTCCCCGCGAGGGGACGCCTATGGCTACACCTTC
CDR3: CASSSPRGDAYGYTF

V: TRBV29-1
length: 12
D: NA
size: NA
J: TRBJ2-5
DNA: TGCAGCGCCAGGACCTTCGACGATACCCAGTACTTC
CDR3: CSARTFDDTQYF

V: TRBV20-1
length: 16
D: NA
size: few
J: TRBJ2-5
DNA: TGCAGTGCTAGAGCTACCGGGACCCCCAAAAAAGAGACCCAGTACTTC
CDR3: CSARATGTPKKETQYF

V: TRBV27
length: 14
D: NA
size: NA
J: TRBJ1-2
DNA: TGTGCCAGCAGTTTCGGGGGGGAAGCCTATGGCTACACCTTC
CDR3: CASSFGGEAYGYTF

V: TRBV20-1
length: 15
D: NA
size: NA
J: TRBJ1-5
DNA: TGCAGTGCTGTAGACAGGAACATTTTGAATCAGCCCCAGCATTTT
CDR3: CSAVDRNILNQPQHF

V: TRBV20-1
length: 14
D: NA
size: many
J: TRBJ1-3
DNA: TGCAGTGCCGTCTCCGATAAGGGTGGAAACACCATATATTTT
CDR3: CSAVSDKGGNTIYF

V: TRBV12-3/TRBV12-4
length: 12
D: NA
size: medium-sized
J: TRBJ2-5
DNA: TGTGCCAGCACTGAAATCTACGGGACCCAGTACTTC
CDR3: CASTEIYGTQYF

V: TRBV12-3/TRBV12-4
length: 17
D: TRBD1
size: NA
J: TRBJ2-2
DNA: TGTGCCAGCAGTTTAGCCCGGGGACAGGATTACACCGGGGAGCTGTTTTTT
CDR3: CASSLARGQDYTGELFF

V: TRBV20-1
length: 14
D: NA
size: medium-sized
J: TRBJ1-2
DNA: TGCAGTGCTACCGCCCAGAGGGGGTGGTATGGCTACACCTTC
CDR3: CSATAQRGWYGYTF

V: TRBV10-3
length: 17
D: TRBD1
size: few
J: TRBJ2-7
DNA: TGTGCCATCAGTGAGAGTCCGGACAGGGGGCGGTTGGGCGAGCAGTACTTC
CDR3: CAISESPDRGRLGEQYF

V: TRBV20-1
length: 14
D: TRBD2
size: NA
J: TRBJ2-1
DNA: TGCAGTCCCTTTTTAGCGGGAGGAGGCAATGAGCAGTTCTTC
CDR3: CSPFLAGGGNEQFF

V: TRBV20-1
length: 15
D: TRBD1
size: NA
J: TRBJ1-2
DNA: TGCAGTCCGAGACAGGGGGGAGGGTTTAACTATGGCTACACCTTC
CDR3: CSPRQGGGFNYGYTF

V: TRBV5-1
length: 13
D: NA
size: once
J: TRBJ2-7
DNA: TGCGCCAGCAAATCGATGGGGGGTTACGAGCAGTACTTC
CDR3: CASKSMGGYEQYF

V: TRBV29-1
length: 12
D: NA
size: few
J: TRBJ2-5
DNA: TGCAGCGTTGAGGGGGGCCTGGAGACCCAGTACTTC
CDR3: CSVEGGLETQYF